This TCR beta chain was sequenced in a study of control samples from healthy donors and cancer patients (dated by TCRdb to about 2020). CDR1 MDHEN and CDR2 SYDVKM were looked up in the germline V gene. From cysteine to phenylalanine, the CDR3 is 14 amino acids long. Only the CDR3 part of the read is kept: 42 bases, read in frame from the first base. V is cut back by 8 bases and J by 6 bases, with 11 bases in the junction unmatched. This clone was detected a few times. Its antigen target is currently unknown. No much larger clone exists at a distance of one base, and base qualities are not known. Library preparation was by the immunoSEQ multiplex PCR assay. What TCRdb holds here is the immuneACCESS table cut down to in-frame rearrangements. Part of the clones is not present; checked against another copy, under half of the missing clones reflect an unresolved V gene, and the others are unexplained. The table for this sample lists 60,000 to 75,000 clones; over 75% of them were counted only once. Of the sample, 4.5% to 7% falls within the top ten clones.

This clonotype was sampled from a man aged 40-49 years in good health. What was sequenced was blood. The V and J segments used are TRBV28 and TRBJ2-7, and 9 bases in between align with TRBD2. The DNA sequence reads TGTGCCAGCCGACTAGCGGACTTCATCGGCGAGCAGTACTTC. Translation gives CASRLADFIGEQYF.